The source of this T cell receptor beta chain is a study of post-analysis software for immune sequencing data. This CDR3 spans 14 amino acids. V was trimmed by 0 bases and J by 4 bases, leaving 7 bases between them. CDR1 is LGHNA, CDR2 YSLEER, per germline. Prepared TCR beta cDNA libraries contained unique molecular identifiers. TCRdb re-called the PCR reads through MiXCR, storing one row per CDR3 protein. The table records roughly 150,000 distinct CDR3 sequences, about 36% of them present only once. This sequence was found in a girl between 10 and 17 years old with multiple sclerosis. V is TRBV4-3 and J is TRBJ2-1; D is undetermined. Sample: blood, taken after autologous hematopoietic stem cell transplantation. CDR3 sequence reads: CASSQDLGYNEQFF. CDR3 DNA sequence: TGCGCCAGCAGCCAAGATCTTGGGTACAATGAGCAGTTCTTC.